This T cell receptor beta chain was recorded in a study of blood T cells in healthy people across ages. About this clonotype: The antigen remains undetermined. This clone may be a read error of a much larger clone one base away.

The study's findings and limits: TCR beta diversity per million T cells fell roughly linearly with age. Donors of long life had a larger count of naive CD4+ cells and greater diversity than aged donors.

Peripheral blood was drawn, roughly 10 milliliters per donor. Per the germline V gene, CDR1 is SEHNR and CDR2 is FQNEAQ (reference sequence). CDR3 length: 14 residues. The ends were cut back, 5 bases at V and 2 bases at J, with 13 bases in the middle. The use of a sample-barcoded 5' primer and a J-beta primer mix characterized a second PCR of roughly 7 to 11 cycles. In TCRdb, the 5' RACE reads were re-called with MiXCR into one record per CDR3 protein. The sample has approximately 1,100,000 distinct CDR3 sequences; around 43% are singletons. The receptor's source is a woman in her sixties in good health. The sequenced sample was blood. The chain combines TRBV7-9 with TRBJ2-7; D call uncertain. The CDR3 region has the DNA TGTGCCAGCAGCGACCAGGAAAAACCCTACGAGCAGTACTTC. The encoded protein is CASSDQEKPYEQYF.